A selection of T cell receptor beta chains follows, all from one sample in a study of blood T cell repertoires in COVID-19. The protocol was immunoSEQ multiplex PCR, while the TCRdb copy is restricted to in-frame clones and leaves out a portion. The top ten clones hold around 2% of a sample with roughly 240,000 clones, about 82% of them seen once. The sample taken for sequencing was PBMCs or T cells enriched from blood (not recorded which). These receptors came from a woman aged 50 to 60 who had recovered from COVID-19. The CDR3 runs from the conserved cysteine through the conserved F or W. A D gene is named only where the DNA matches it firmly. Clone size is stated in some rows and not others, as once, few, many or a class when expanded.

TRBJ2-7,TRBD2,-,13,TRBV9,TGTGCCAGCAGCCGTAGCGGGATCTACGAGCAGTACTTC,CASSRSGIYEQYF
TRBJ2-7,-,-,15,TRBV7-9,TGTGCCAGCACCACAGGACAGTTTCGATCGGATGAGCAGTACTTC,CASTTGQFRSDEQYF
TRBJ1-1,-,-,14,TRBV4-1,TGCGCCAGCAGCCGCATACGGGGAGGTACTGAAGCTTTCTTT,CASSRIRGGTEAFF
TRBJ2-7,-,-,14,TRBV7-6,TGTGCCAGCAGCTTAACTCAGGGGAAGAGCGAGCAGTACTTC,CASSLTQGKSEQYF
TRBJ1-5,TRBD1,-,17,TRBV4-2,TGTGCCAGCAGCCAGGAACAGGGGGCAACTTTGGAGCAGCCCCAGCATTTT,CASSQEQGATLEQPQHF
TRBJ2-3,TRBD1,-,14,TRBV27,TGTGCCAGCAGTCTCCGACAGGGTGCAGATACGCAGTATTTT,CASSLRQGADTQYF
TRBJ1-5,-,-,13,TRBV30,TGTGCCTGGGCGACAGTGGACAATCAGCCCCAGCATTTT,CAWATVDNQPQHF
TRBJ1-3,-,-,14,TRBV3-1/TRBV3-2,TGTGCCAGCAGCTACCAAGCCTCTGGAAACACCATATATTTT,CASSYQASGNTIYF
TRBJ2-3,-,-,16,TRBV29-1,TGCAGCGTTGATAGTTTGCGTAGCGCCCAGACAGATACGCAGTATTTT,CSVDSLRSAQTDTQYF
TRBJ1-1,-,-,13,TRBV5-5,TGTGCCAGTAGCTGGGCCGGTGCCCGGAGGGCTTTCTTT,CASSWAGARRAFF
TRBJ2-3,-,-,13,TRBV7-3,TGTGCCAGCAGCTCGAGAGAGACAGATACGCAGTATTTT,CASSSRETDTQYF
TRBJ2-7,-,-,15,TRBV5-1,TGCGCCAGCAGCCACCACAGGGATGGGACCTACGAGCAGTACTTC,CASSHHRDGTYEQYF
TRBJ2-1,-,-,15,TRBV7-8,TGTGCCAGCAGCCGAGGAGTATTAAAGAGAAATGAGCAGTTCTTC,CASSRGVLKRNEQFF
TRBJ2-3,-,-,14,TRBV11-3,TGTGCCAGCAGCTTAACCGGGAGCACAGATACGCAGTATTTT,CASSLTGSTDTQYF
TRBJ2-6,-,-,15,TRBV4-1,TGCGCCAGCAGCCCAGTAACCTCTGGGGCCAACGTCCTGACTTTC,CASSPVTSGANVLTF
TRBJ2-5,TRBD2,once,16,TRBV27,TGTGCCAGCAGCCTCCTCCTAGCGGGGGGCCAAGAGACCCAGTACTTC,CASSLLLAGGQETQYF
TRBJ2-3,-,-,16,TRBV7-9,TGTGCCAGCAGCTTACTCCCTTTCACAGTCACAGATACGCAGTATTTT,CASSLLPFTVTDTQYF